This T cell receptor (beta chain) stems from a study of identical twins. Germline lookup yields CDR1 MGHRA and CDR2 YSYEKL. The CDR3 totals 18 residues. Unmatched junction bases numbered 7, after V lost 4 bases and J lost 3 bases. TCRdb re-analysed the 5' RACE reads in MiXCR, keeping a single row per CDR3 protein. The repertoire holds about 290,000 distinct CDR3 sequences, with more than 8% as singletons. Only healthy Caucasians were enrolled as donors. This clonotype was recorded a few times. Its antigen remains unknown. The study, taken as a whole, reports: Modelling underestimated the level of out-of-frame TCR alpha sharing observed in monozygotic twins. Insertions were reduced in abundant cord blood beta clonotypes but not in memory repertoires.

This same sample was also part of a study on yellow fever vaccine responses in identical twins.

The sequencing sample was made of CD8+ T cells sorted from blood. The source is a woman aged 18-35 years in good health. V is TRBV4-1 and J is TRBJ2-1, with 15 bases identical to TRBD2. CDR3 loop: CASSRGTSGGWDYNEQFF. CDR3 sequence (DNA): TGCGCCAGCAGCCGGGGGACTAGCGGGGGGTGGGACTACAATGAGCAGTTCTTC.